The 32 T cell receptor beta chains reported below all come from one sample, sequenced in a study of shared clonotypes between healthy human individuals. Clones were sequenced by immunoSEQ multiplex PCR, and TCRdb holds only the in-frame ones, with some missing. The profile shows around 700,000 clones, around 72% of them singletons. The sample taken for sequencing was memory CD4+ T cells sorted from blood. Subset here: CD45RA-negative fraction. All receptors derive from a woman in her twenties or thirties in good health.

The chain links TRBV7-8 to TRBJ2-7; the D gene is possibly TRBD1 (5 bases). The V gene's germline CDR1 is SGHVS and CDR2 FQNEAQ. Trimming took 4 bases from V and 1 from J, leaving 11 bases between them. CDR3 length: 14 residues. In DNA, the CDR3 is TGTGCCAGCAGCTCCCGACAGCTTTCCTACGAGCAGTACTTC. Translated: CASSSRQLSYEQYF.

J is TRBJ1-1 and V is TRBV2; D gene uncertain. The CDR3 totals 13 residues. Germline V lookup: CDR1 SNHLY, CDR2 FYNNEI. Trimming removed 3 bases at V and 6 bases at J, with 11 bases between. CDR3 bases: TGTGCCAGCAGTGACAGGACGTTCGCTGAAGCTTTCTTT. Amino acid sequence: CASSDRTFAEAFF.

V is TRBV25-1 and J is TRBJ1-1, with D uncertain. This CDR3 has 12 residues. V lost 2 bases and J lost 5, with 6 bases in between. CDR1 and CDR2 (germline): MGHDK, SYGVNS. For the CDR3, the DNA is TGTGCCAGCAGTGAAACTGGAACTGAAGCTTTCTTT. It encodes CASSETGTEAFF.

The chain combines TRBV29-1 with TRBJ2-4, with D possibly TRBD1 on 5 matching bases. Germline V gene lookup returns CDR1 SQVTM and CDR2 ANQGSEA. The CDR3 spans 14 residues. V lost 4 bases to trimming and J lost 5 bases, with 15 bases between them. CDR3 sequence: CSVAGPNIENIQYF. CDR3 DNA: TGCAGCGTTGCAGGGCCCAATATAGAAAACATTCAGTACTTC. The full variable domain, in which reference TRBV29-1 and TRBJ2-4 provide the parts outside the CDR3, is SAVISQKPSRDICQRGTSLTIQCQVDSQVTMMFWYRQQPGQSLTLIATANQGSEATYESGFVIDKFPISRPNLTFSTLTVSNMSPEDSSIYLCSVAGPNIENIQYFGAGTRLSVL.

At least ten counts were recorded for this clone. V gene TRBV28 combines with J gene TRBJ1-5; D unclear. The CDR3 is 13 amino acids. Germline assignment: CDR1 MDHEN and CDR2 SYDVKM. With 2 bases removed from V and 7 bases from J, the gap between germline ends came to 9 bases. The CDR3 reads CASSLAALQPQHF. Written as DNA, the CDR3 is TGTGCCAGCAGTTTAGCAGCATTACAGCCCCAGCATTTT.

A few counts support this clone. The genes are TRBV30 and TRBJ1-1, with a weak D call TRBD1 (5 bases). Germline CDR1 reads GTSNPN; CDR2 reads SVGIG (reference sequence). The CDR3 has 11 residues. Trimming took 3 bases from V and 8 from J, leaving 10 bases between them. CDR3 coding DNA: TGTGCCTGGAGGAGAGACAGCGAAGCTTTCTTT. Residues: CAWRRDSEAFF.

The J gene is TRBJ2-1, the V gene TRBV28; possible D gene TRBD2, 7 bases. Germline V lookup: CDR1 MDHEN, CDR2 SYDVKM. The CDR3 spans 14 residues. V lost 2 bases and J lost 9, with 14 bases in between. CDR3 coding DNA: TGTGCCAGCAGTTTACAGGGGAGGGTTGGTGAGCAGTTCTTC. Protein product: CASSLQGRVGEQFF.

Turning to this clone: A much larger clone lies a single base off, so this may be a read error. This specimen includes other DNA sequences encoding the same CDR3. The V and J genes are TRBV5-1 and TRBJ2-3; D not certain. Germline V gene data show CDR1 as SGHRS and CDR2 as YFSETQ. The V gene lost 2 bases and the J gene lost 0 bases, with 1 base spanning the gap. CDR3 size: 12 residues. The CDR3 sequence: CASSFSTDTQYF. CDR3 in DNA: TGCGCCAGCAGCTTCAGCACAGATACGCAGTATTTT.

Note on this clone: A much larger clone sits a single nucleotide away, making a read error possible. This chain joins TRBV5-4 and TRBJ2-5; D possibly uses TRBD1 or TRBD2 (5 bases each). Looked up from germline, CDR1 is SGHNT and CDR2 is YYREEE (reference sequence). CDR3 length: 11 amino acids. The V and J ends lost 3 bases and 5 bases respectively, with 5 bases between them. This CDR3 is CASSWGETQYF. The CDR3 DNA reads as TGTGCCAGCAGCTGGGGGGAGACCCAGTACTTC.

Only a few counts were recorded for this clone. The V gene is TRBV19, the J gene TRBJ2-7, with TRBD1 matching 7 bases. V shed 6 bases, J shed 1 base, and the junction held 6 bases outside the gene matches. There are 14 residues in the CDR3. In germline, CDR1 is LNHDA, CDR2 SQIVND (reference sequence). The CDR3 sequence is CASSTTGDSYEQYF. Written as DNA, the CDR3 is TGTGCCAGTAGCACAACAGGGGATTCCTACGAGCAGTACTTC.

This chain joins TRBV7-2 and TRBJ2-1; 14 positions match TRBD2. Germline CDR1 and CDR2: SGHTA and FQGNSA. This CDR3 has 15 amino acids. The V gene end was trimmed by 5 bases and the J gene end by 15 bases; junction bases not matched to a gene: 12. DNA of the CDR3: TGTGCCAGCAGCCCTCAGACTAGCGGGAGGGCATCATCGTTCTTC. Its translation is CASSPQTSGRASSFF.

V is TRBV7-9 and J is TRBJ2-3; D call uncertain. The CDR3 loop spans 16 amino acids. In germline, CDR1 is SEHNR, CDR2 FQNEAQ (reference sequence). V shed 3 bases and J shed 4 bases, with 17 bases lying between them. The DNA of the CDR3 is TGTGCCAGCAGCTTTGACGCTCTAATGGGCCCAGATACGCAGTATTTT. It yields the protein CASSFDALMGPDTQYF.

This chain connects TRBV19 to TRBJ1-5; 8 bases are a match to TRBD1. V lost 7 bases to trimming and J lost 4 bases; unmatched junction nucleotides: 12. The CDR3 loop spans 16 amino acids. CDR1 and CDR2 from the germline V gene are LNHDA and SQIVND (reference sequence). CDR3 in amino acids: CASIGIGQGWNQPQHF. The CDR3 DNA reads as TGTGCCAGTATAGGGATAGGACAGGGCTGGAATCAGCCCCAGCATTTT.

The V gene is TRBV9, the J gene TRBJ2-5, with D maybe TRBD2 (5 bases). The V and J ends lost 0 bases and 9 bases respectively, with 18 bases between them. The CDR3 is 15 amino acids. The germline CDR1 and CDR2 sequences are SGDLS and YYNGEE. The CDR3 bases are TGTGCCAGCAGCGTAGATGGAGTGTCCTCGGGGTCCCAGTACTTC. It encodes CASSVDGVSSGSQYF. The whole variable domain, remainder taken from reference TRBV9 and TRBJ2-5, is DSGVTQTPKHLITATGQRVTLRCSPRSGDLSVYWYQQSLDQGLQFLIQYYNGEERAKGNILERFSAQQFPDLHSELNLSSLELGDSALYFCASSVDGVSSGSQYFGPGTRLLVL.

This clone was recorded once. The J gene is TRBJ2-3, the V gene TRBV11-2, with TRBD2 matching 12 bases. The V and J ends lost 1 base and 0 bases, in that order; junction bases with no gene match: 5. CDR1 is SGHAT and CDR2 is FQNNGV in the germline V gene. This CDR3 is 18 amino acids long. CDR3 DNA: TGTGCCAGCAGCTTAGCAGTGACTAGCGGGAGCAGCACAGATACGCAGTATTTT. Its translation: CASSLAVTSGSSTDTQYF.

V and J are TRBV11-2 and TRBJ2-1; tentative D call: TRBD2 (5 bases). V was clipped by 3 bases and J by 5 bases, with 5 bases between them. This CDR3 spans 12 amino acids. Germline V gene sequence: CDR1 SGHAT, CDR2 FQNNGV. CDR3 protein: CASSLRDNEQFF. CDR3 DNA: TGTGCCAGCAGCTTGAGGGACAATGAGCAGTTCTTC.

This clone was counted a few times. CDR3 nucleotides: TGTGCCAGCAGCCTAACCCCGGGGGGGAACAATCAGCCCCAGCATTTT. As protein: CASSLTPGGNNQPQHF. The V and J genes are TRBV7-8 and TRBJ1-5, with a tentative D call TRBD1 (5 bases). Germline V gene data show CDR1 as SGHVS and CDR2 as FQNEAQ. The length of the CDR3 is 16 residues. The V end lost 5 bases, the J end lost 3 bases, and 17 bases lay between the germline ends.

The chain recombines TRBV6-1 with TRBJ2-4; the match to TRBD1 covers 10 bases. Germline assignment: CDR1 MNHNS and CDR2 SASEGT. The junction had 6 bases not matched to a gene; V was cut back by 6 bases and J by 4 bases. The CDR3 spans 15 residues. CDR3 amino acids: CASRERTGGKNIQYF. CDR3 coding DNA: TGTGCCAGCAGGGAACGGACAGGGGGAAAAAACATTCAGTACTTC.

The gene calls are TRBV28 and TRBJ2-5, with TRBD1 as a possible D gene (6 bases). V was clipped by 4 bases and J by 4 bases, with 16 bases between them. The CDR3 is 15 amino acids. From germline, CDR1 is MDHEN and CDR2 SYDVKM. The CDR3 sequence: CASSSAQGRGETQYF. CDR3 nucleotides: TGTGCCAGCAGTTCAGCCCAGGGGCGAGGAGAGACCCAGTACTTC.

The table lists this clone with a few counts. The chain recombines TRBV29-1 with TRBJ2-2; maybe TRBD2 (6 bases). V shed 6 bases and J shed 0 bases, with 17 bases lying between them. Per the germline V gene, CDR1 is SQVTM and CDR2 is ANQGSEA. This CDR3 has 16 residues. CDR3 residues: CSVRDRDLANTGELFF. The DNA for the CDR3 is TGCAGCGTCCGGGACCGGGACTTGGCGAACACCGGGGAGCTGTTTTTT.

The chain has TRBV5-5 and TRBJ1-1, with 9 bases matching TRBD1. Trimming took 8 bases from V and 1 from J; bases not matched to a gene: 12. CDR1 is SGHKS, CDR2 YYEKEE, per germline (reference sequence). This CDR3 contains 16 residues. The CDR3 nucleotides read TGTGCCAGTCGAAGGACAGGGGCCGGCAGGAACACTGAAGCTTTCTTT. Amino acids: CASRRTGAGRNTEAFF.

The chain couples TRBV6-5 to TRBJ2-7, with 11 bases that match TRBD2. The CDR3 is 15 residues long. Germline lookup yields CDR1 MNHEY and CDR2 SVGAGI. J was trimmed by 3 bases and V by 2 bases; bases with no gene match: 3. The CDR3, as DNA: TGTGCCAGCAGTTACGGTACTAGCGGGGGCTACGAGCAGTACTTC. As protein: CASSYGTSGGYEQYF.

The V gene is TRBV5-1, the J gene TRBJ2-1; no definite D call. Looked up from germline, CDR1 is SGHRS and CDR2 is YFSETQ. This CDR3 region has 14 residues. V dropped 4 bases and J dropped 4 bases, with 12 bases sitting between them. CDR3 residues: CASSGGREYNEQFF. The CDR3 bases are TGCGCCAGCAGCGGTGGGCGAGAGTACAATGAGCAGTTCTTC. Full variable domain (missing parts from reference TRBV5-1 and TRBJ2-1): KAGVTQTPRYLIKTRGQQVTLSCSPISGHRSVSWYQQTPGQGLQFLFEYFSETQRNKGNFPGRFSGRQFSNSRSEMNVSTLELGDSALYLCASSGGREYNEQFFGPGTRLTVL.

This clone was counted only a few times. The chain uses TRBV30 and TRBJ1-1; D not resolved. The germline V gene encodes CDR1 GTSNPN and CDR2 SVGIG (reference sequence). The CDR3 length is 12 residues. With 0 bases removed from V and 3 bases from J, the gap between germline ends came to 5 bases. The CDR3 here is CAWSVRDTEAFF. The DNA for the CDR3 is TGTGCCTGGAGTGTCCGAGACACTGAAGCTTTCTTT.

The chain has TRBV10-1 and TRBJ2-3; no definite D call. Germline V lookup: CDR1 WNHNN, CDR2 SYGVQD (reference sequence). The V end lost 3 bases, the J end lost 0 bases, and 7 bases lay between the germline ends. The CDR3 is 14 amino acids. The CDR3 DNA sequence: TGCGCCAGCAGTGATCCGTATAGCACAGATACGCAGTATTTT. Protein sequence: CASSDPYSTDTQYF.

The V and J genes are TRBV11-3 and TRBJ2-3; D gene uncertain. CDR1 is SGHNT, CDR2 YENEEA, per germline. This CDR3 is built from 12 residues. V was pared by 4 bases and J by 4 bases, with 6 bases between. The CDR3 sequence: CASSSYADTQYF. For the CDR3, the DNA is TGTGCCAGCAGCTCCTACGCAGATACGCAGTATTTT.

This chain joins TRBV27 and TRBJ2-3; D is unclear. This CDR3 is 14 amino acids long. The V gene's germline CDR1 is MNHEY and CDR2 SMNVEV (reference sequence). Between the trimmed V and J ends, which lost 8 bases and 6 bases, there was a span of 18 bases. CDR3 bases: TGTGCCAGCGGTCTGAAACGCAACGGGGATACGCAGTATTTT. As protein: CASGLKRNGDTQYF.

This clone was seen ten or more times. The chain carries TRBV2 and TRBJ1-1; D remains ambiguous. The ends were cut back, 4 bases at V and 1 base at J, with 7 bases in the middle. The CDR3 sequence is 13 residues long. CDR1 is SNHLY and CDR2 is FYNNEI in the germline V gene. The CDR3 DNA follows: TGTGCCAGCAGTGTGAGATCGAACACTGAAGCTTTCTTT. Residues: CASSVRSNTEAFF.

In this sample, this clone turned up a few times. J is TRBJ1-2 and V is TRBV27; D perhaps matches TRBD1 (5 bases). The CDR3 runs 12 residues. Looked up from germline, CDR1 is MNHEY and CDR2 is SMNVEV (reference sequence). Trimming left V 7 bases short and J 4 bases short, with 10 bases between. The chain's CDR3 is CASKQGSYGYTF. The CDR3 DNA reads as TGTGCCAGCAAGCAGGGAAGCTATGGCTACACCTTC.

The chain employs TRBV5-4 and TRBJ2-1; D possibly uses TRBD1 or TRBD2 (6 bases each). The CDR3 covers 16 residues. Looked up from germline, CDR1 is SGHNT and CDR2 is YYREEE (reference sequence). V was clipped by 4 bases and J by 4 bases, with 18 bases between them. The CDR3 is CASSPGAYSGYNEQFF. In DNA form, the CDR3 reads TGTGCCAGCAGCCCGGGGGCCTACAGCGGGTACAATGAGCAGTTCTTC.

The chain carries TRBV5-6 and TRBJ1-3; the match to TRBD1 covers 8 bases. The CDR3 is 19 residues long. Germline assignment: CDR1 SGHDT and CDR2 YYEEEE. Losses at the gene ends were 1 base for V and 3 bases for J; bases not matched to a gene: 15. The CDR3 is CASSLFYFQGAGSGNTIYF. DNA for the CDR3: TGTGCCAGCAGCTTGTTCTACTTCCAGGGGGCCGGGAGTGGAAACACCATATATTTT.

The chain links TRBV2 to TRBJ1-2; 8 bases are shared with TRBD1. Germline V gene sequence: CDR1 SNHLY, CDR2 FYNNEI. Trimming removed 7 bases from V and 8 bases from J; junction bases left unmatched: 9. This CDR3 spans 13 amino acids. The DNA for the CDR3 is TGTGCCAGCAAGACAGGGGACGCAGGAGGCTACACCTTC. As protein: CASKTGDAGGYTF. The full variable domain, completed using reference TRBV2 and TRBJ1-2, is EPEVTQTPSHQVTQMGQEVILRCVPISNHLYFYWYRQILGQKVEFLVSFYNNEISEKSEIFDDQFSVERPDGSNFTLKIRSTKLEDSAMYFCASKTGDAGGYTFGSGTRLTVV.